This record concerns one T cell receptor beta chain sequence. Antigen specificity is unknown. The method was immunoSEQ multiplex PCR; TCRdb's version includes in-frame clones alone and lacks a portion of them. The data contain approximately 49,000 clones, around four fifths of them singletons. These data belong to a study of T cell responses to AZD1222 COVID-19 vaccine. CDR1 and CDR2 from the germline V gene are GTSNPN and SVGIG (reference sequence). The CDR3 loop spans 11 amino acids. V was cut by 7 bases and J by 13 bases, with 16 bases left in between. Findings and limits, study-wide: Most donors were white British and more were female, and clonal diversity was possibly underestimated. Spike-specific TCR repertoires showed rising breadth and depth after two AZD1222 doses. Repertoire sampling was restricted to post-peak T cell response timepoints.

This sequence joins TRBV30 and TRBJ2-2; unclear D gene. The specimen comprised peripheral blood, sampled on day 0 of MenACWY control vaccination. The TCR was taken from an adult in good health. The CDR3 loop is CALKPGRALFF. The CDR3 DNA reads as TGTGCCTTAAAGCCGGGCCGGGCGCTGTTTTTT.